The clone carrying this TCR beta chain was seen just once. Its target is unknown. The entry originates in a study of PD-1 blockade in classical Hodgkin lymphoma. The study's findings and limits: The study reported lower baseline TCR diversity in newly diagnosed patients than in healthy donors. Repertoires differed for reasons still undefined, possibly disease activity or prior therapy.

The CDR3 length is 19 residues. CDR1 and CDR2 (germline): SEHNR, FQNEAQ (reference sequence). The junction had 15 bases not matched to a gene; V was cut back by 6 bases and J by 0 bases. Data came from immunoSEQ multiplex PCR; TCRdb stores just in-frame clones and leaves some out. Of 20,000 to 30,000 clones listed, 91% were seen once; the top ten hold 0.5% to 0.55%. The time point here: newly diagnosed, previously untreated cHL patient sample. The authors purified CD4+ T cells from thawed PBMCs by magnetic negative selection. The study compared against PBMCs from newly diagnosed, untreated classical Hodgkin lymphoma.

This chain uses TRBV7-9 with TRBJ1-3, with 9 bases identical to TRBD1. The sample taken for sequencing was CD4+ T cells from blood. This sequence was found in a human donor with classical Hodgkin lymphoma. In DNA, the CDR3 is TGTGCCAGCAGACCCACCGGGACAGGGTCGGTAAACTCTGGAAACACCATATATTTT. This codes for CASRPTGTGSVNSGNTIYF.